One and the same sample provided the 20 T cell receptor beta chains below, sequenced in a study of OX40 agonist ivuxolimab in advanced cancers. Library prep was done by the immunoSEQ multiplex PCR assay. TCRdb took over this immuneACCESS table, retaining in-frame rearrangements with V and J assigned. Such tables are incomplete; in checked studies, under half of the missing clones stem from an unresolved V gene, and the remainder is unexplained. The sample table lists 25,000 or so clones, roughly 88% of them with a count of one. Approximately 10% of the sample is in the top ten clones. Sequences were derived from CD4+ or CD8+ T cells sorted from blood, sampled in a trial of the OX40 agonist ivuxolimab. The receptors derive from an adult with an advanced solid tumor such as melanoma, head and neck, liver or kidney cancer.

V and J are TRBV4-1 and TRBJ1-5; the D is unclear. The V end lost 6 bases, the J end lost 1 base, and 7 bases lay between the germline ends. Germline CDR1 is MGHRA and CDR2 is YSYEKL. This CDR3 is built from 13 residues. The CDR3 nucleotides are TGCGCCAGCAGTCCCGACAGCAATCAGCCCCAGCATTTT. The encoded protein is CASSPDSNQPQHF.

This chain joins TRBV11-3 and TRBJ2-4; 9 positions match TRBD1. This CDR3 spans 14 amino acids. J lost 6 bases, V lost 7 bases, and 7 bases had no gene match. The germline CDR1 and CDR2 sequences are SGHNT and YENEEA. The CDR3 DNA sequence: TGTGCCAGCACGTGGGGGACAGGGCCAAACATTCAGTACTTC. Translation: CASTWGTGPNIQYF.

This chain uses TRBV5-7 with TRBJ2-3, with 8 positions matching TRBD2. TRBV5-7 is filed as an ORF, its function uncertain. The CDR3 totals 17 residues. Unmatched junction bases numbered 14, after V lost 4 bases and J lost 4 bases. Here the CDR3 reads CASSPSGTSTLADTQYF. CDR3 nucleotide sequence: TGTGCCAGCAGCCCCTCCGGGACTAGTACATTAGCAGATACGCAGTATTTT.

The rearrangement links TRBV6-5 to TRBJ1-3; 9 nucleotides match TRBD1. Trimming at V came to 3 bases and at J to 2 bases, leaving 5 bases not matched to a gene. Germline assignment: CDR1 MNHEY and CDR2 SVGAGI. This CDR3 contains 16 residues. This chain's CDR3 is CASSYTGQGPGNTIYF. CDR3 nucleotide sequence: TGTGCCAGCAGTTATACGGGACAGGGACCTGGAAACACCATATATTTT.

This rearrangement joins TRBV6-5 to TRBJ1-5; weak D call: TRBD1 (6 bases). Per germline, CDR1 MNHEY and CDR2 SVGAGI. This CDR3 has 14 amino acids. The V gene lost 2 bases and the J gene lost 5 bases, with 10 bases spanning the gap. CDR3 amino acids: CASSYDRTYQPQHF. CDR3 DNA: TGTGCCAGCAGTTACGACAGGACTTATCAGCCCCAGCATTTT.

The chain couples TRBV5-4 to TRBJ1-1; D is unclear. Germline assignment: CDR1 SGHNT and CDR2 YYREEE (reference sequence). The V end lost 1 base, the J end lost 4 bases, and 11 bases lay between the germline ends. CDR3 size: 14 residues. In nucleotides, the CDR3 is TGTGCCAGCAGCTTGCTGGTGGAGGGCACTGAAGCTTTCTTT. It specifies CASSLLVEGTEAFF. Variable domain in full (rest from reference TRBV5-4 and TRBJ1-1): ETGVTQSPTHLIKTRGQQVTLRCSSQSGHNTVSWYQQALGQGPQFIFQYYREEENGRGNFPPRFSGLQFPNYSSELNVNALELDDSALYLCASSLLVEGTEAFFGQGTRLTVV.

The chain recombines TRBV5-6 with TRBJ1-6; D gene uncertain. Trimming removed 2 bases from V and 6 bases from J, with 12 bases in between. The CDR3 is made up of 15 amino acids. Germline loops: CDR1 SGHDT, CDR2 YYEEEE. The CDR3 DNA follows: TGTGCCAGCAGCTTTGTGGATCAGAGTAATTCACCCCTCCACTTT. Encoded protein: CASSFVDQSNSPLHF.

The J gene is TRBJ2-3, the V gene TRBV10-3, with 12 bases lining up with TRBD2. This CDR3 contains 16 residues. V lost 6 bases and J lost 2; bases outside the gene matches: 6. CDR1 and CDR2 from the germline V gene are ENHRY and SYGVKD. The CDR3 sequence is CAISIGLAGNTDTQYF. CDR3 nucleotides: TGTGCCATCAGCATAGGACTAGCGGGGAACACAGATACGCAGTATTTT.

The chain's CDR3 is CASSPKSTGAGNTIYF. In DNA, the CDR3 is TGTGCCAGCAGCCCTAAATCGACAGGGGCTGGAAACACCATATATTTT. This chain connects TRBV7-9 to TRBJ1-3, with 8 bases fitting TRBD1. Germline trimming cut 5 bases from V and 2 bases from J; bases unmatched to any gene: 8. Germline CDR1 reads SEHNR; CDR2 reads FQNEAQ (reference sequence). The CDR3 sequence is 16 residues long.

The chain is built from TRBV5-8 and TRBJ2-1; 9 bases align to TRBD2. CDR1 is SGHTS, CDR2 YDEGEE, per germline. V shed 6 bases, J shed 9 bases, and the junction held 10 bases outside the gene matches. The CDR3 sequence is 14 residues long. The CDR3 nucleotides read TGTGCCAGCATCTGGGGCGGGAGGGCCGGTGAGCAGTTCTTC. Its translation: CASIWGGRAGEQFF.

DNA for the CDR3: TGCGCCAGCAGCCAAGGGGAATCGAACACTGAAGCTTTCTTT. Protein product: CASSQGESNTEAFF. The V call is TRBV4-3, the J call TRBJ1-1; D is undetermined. This CDR3 comprises 14 residues. V was cut by 1 base and J by 1 base, with 7 bases left in between. Germline V lookup: CDR1 LGHNA, CDR2 YSLEER.

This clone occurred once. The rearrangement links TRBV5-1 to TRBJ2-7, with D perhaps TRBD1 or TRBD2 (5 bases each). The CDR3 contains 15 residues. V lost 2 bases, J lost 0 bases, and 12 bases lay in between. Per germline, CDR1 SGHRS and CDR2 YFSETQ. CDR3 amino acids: CASSFGTVSSYEQYF. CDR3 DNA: TGCGCCAGCAGCTTTGGGACGGTGAGCTCCTACGAGCAGTACTTC.

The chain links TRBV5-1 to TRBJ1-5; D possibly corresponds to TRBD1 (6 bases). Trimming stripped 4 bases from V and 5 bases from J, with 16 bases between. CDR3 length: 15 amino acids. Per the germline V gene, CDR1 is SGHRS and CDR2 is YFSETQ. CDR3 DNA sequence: TGCGCCAGCAGCCCGGAGGCAGGGGAATATCAGCCCCAGCATTTT. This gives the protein CASSPEAGEYQPQHF.

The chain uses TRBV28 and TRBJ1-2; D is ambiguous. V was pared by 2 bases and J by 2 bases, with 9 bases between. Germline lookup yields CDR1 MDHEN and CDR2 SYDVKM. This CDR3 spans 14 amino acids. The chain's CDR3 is CASSLGGPNYGYTF. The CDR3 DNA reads TGTGCCAGCAGTTTAGGCGGCCCCAACTATGGCTACACCTTC.

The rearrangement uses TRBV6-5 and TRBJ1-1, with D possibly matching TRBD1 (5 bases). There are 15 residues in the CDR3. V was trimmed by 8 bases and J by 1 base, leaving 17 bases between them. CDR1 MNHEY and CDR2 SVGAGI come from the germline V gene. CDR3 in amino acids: CASFVPGRPNTEAFF. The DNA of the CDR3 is TGTGCCAGCTTCGTTCCGGGACGGCCGAACACTGAAGCTTTCTTT.

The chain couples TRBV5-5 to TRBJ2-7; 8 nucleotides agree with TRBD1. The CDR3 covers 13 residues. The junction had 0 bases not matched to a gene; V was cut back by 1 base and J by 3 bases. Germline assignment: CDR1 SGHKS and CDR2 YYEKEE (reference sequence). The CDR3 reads CASSLTGGYEQYF. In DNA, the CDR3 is TGTGCCAGCAGCTTGACAGGGGGCTACGAGCAGTACTTC.

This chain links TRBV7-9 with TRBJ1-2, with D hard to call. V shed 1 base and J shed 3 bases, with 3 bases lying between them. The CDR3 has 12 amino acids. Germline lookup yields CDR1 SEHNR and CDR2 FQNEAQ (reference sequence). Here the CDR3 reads CASSLVDYGYTF. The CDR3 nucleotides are TGTGCCAGCAGCTTAGTAGACTATGGCTACACCTTC. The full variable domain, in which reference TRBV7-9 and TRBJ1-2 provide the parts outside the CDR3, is DTGVSQNPRHKITKRGQNVTFRCDPISEHNRLYWYRQTLGQGPEFLTYFQNEAQLEKSRLLSDRFSAERPKGSFSTLEIQRTEQGDSAMYLCASSLVDYGYTFGSGTRLTVV.

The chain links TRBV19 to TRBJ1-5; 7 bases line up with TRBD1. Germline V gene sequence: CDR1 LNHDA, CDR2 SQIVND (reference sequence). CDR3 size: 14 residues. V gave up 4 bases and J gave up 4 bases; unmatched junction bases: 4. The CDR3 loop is CASSRQGQNQPQHF. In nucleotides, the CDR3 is TGTGCCAGTAGTAGACAGGGCCAAAATCAGCCCCAGCATTTT.

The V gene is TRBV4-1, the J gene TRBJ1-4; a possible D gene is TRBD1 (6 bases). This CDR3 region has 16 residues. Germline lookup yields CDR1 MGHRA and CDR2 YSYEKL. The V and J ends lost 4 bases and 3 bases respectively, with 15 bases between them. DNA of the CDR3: TGCGCCAGCAGCCTTTCTACAGGGTGGGCTAATGAAAAACTGTTTTTT. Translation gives CASSLSTGWANEKLFF.

The CDR3 is CASSVDWAGANIQYF. CDR3 DNA sequence: TGTGCCAGCAGCGTAGATTGGGCGGGAGCCAACATTCAGTACTTC. The V gene is TRBV9, the J gene TRBJ2-4, with 7 bases identical to TRBD2. Trimming removed 0 bases from V and 7 bases from J; junction bases left unmatched: 7. Germline CDR1 is SGDLS and CDR2 is YYNGEE. The CDR3 loop spans 15 amino acids.